One sample yielded the 26 T cell receptor beta chains listed below, sequenced in a study of identical twins. TCRdb reprocessed the 5' RACE reads via MiXCR and lists one record per CDR3 protein. The sample includes about 470,000 distinct CDR3 sequences, about 24% of them seen just once. This sample was shared with a second study, whose subject was T cells expressing NK-cell markers.

The sequenced sample consisted of CD4+ T cells sorted from blood. The receptors were gathered from a woman under 30 in good health.

This clonotype has a handful of counts. V is TRBV19 and J is TRBJ1-1; the D gene is possibly TRBD1 (6 bases). The germline gives CDR1 LNHDA, CDR2 SQIVND (reference sequence). Trimming removed 7 bases from V and 0 bases from J, with 9 bases in between. The CDR3 loop spans 13 amino acids. This CDR3 is CASKGHLNTEAFF. Written as DNA, the CDR3 is TGTGCCAGTAAGGGACATTTGAACACTGAAGCTTTCTTT. Based on the CDR3 plus reference TRBV19 and TRBJ1-1, the full variable domain is DGGITQSPKYLFRKEGQNVTLSCEQNLNHDAMYWYRQDPGQGLRLIYYSQIVNDFQKGDIAEGYSVSREKKESFPLTVTSAQKNPTAFYLCASKGHLNTEAFFGQGTRLTVV.

J is TRBJ2-1 and V is TRBV6-2 or TRBV6-3; D possibly corresponds to TRBD2 (6 bases). Germline V gene data show CDR1 as MNHEY and CDR2 as SVGEGT. The CDR3 sequence is 19 residues long. The V and J ends lost 7 bases and 0 bases respectively, with 25 bases between them. Here the CDR3 DNA reads TGTGCCAGCACCACCGCGGGGATATACGGGACTTCCTCCTACAATGAGCAGTTCTTC. It is translated as CASTTAGIYGTSSYNEQFF.

There are many counts of this clonotype. The V and J genes are TRBV5-1 and TRBJ2-7, with D perhaps matching TRBD1 or TRBD2 (5 bases each). The CDR3 extends over 12 amino acids. Deletions cut 4 bases from V and 7 bases from J, with 12 bases between. Per the germline V gene, CDR1 is SGHRS and CDR2 is YFSETQ. CDR3 coding DNA: TGCGCCAGCAGCAAGGGACCCTCTGAGCAGTACTTC. It yields the protein CASSKGPSEQYF.

The chain carries TRBV7-9 and TRBJ2-3; 11 bases match TRBD1. V lost 3 bases to trimming and J lost 4 bases; unmatched junction nucleotides: 3. Germline CDR1 reads SEHNR; CDR2 reads FQNEAQ (reference sequence). The CDR3 totals 15 residues. The DNA for the CDR3 is TGTGCCAGCAGCTTGGGACAGGGGGGAGCAGATACGCAGTATTTT. It yields the protein CASSLGQGGADTQYF.

The table lists this clonotype with a count of one. The J gene is TRBJ2-7, the V gene TRBV15, with D perhaps assigned TRBD1 or TRBD2 (6 bases each). Germline V gene lookup returns CDR1 LNHNV and CDR2 YYDKDF (reference sequence). Trimming left V 5 bases short and J 5 bases short, with 19 bases between. The CDR3 loop spans 15 amino acids. The chain's CDR3 is CATSGWGQEGDEQYF. The CDR3, as DNA: TGTGCCACCAGCGGGTGGGGGCAGGAGGGCGACGAGCAGTACTTC.

The genes are TRBV7-2 and TRBJ2-3; 12 nucleotides line up with TRBD2. The CDR3 is 16 residues long. Germline trimming cut 4 bases from V and 5 bases from J; bases unmatched to any gene: 7. CDR1 and CDR2 from the germline V gene are SGHTA and FQGNSA. The CDR3 loop is CASSYPSGGAGDTQYF. The CDR3 bases are TGTGCCAGCAGCTATCCTAGCGGGGGGGCGGGAGATACGCAGTATTTT.

The rearrangement uses TRBV6-2 or TRBV6-3 and TRBJ2-1; D could derive from TRBD1 or TRBD2 (5 bases each). The CDR3 covers 15 residues. Germline CDR1 is MNHEY and CDR2 is SVGEGT. The V gene lost 5 bases and the J gene lost 7 bases, with 18 bases spanning the gap. In DNA, the CDR3 is TGTGCCAGCAGTCAGGACATCCTACGGGGAAATGAGCAGTTCTTC. As protein: CASSQDILRGNEQFF.

This clonotype was counted between two and nine times. This rearrangement joins TRBV28 to TRBJ2-1, with D possibly TRBD1 on 7 matching bases. The CDR3 consists of 13 residues. The germline CDR1 and CDR2 sequences are MDHEN and SYDVKM. Trimming stripped 6 bases from V and 7 bases from J, with 13 bases between. DNA of the CDR3: TGTGCCAGCAGGGCAGGGGGGATGAATGAGCAGTTCTTC. It encodes CASRAGGMNEQFF.

This clonotype was seen more than once but under ten times. The chain has TRBV10-3 and TRBJ2-1; D is uncertain. Germline values: CDR1 ENHRY, CDR2 SYGVKD. The CDR3 is 15 amino acids. The V gene lost 0 bases and the J gene lost 0 bases, with 6 bases spanning the gap. The CDR3 loop reads CAISESPDSYNEQFF. Written as DNA, the CDR3 is TGTGCCATCAGTGAGTCTCCGGACTCCTACAATGAGCAGTTCTTC.

This clonotype was seen a few times. The chain joins TRBV5-1 to TRBJ1-4, with TRBD1 identical over 7 bases. This CDR3 comprises 14 residues. The V gene end was trimmed by 2 bases and the J gene end by 7 bases; junction bases not matched to a gene: 5. Germline V gene data show CDR1 as SGHRS and CDR2 as YFSETQ. In DNA form, the CDR3 reads TGCGCCAGCAGCTTACAGGGGTCGGCTGAAAAACTGTTTTTT. It encodes CASSLQGSAEKLFF.

This clonotype has just a few counts. The rearrangement joins TRBV6-5 to TRBJ2-1; no firm D call. The CDR3 is 11 amino acids. Trimming shortened V by 5 bases and J by 10 bases, and 9 bases separated the two germline ends. Germline V gene sequence: CDR1 MNHEY, CDR2 SVGAGI. The CDR3 reads CASSAFSEQFF. The CDR3 region has the DNA TGTGCCAGCAGTGCCTTTAGCGAGCAGTTCTTC.

The chain is built from TRBV13 and TRBJ1-2; 8 bases are a match to TRBD1. V lost 5 bases, J lost 8 bases, and 4 bases stayed unmatched. The CDR3 totals 12 residues. The germline V gene has CDR1 PRHDT and CDR2 FYEKMQ (reference sequence). The chain's CDR3 is CASSLDRGGYTF. CDR3 nucleotides: TGTGCCAGCAGCCTCGACAGGGGCGGCTACACCTTC.

V usage is TRBV30 and J usage is TRBJ2-1; D ambiguous. Between the trimmed V and J ends, which lost 0 bases and 5 bases, there was a span of 8 bases. The V gene's germline CDR1 is GTSNPN and CDR2 SVGIG (reference sequence). This CDR3 has 13 amino acids. CDR3 loop: CAWSVGSNNEQFF. The CDR3 DNA is TGTGCCTGGAGTGTAGGGTCCAACAATGAGCAGTTCTTC.

The V and J genes are TRBV5-6 and TRBJ2-3; 9 bases are a match to TRBD2. Germline V gives CDR1 SGHDT, CDR2 YYEEEE. V lost 7 bases to trimming and J lost 1 base; unmatched junction nucleotides: 7. CDR3 size: 15 residues. In DNA form, the CDR3 reads TGTGCCAGCCGATTAGCGGGAGTAGGCACAGATACGCAGTATTTT. Its translation: CASRLAGVGTDTQYF.

V and J are TRBV12-3 or TRBV12-4 and TRBJ2-3; D tentatively fits TRBD1 or TRBD2 (5 bases each). CDR3 length equals 13 residues. V was trimmed by 5 bases and J by 2 bases, leaving 8 bases between them. The CDR3 bases are TGTGCCAGCAGTCGGGACGCCACAGATACGCAGTATTTT. This encodes CASSRDATDTQYF.

V is TRBV20-1 and J is TRBJ2-1; no definite D call. Germline V gives CDR1 DFQATT, CDR2 SNEGSKA (reference sequence). Trimming took off 6 bases at V and 4 bases at J, with 7 bases between the two ends. This CDR3 has 11 residues. For the CDR3, the DNA is TGCAGTGCCGAGGAGTACAATGAGCAGTTCTTC. Translated, it gives CSAEEYNEQFF.

This clonotype was seen only a few times. The chain joins TRBV6-2 or TRBV6-3 to TRBJ1-5, with 7 bases that match TRBD1. V trimming: 5 bases; J trimming: 5 bases; junction bases outside the gene matches: 18. The CDR3 covers 18 residues. CDR1 and CDR2 (germline): MNHEY, SVGEGT. The CDR3 sequence: CASSGRGLPPMNHQPQHF. In DNA, the CDR3 is TGTGCCAGCAGTGGCAGGGGGTTGCCGCCGATGAACCATCAGCCCCAGCATTTT.

Only a few counts were recorded for this clonotype. CDR3 DNA sequence: TGCGCCAGCAGCTCTGCAGGGGGTTCGACTGAAGCTTTCTTT. It yields the protein CASSSAGGSTEAFF. The J gene is TRBJ1-1, the V gene TRBV5-1; TRBD1 agrees at 7 bases. V shed 3 bases and J 5 bases; nucleotides not matched to a gene: 7. CDR1 is SGHRS, CDR2 YFSETQ, per germline. The CDR3 consists of 14 residues. Filled out from reference TRBV5-1 and TRBJ1-1, the complete variable domain reads KAGVTQTPRYLIKTRGQQVTLSCSPISGHRSVSWYQQTPGQGLQFLFEYFSETQRNKGNFPGRFSGRQFSNSRSEMNVSTLELGDSALYLCASSSAGGSTEAFFGQGTRLTVV.

The CDR3 nucleotides read TGTGCCAGCCCCCCGGACAGGGAAAACGGGGAGCTGTTTTTT. Its protein is CASPPDRENGELFF. The chain carries TRBV7-9 and TRBJ2-2, with 8 bases fitting TRBD1. CDR1 and CDR2 from the germline V gene are SEHNR and FQNEAQ (reference sequence). The V and J ends lost 8 bases and 7 bases, in that order; junction bases with no gene match: 9. This CDR3 spans 14 amino acids.

This chain connects TRBV29-1 to TRBJ2-5, with unresolved D. Germline assignment: CDR1 SQVTM and CDR2 ANQGSEA. V lost 7 bases to trimming and J lost 2 bases, with 14 bases between them. The CDR3 covers 13 residues. CDR3 coding DNA: TGCAGCGCCCGACCGGGTTTTCAAGAGACCCAGTACTTC. Encoded protein: CSARPGFQETQYF.

The CDR3 DNA follows: TGTGCCAGCAGCCAAGGACTAGGACTAGCGGGTTTAATTCAGTACTTC. It codes for CASSQGLGLAGLIQYF. This rearrangement joins TRBV3-1 to TRBJ2-4, with 11 bases matching TRBD2. The CDR3 extends over 16 amino acids. Germline V gene data show CDR1 as LGHDT and CDR2 as YNNKEL (reference sequence). V was pared by 1 base and J by 10 bases, with 9 bases of the junction left unmatched. Together with reference TRBV3-1 and TRBJ2-4, the CDR3 gives the full variable domain: DTAVSQTPKYLVTQMGNDKSIKCEQNLGHDTMYWYKQDSKKFLKIMFSYNNKELIINETVPNRFSPKSPDKAHLNLHINSLELGDSAVYFCASSQGLGLAGLIQYFGAGTRLSVL.

The chain employs TRBV20-1 and TRBJ2-3; tentative D call: TRBD2 (6 bases). This CDR3 comprises 14 residues. V was cut by 1 base and J by 1 base, with 9 bases left in between. In germline, CDR1 is DFQATT, CDR2 SNEGSKA (reference sequence). The CDR3 sequence: CSARGWGGTDTQYF. In DNA, the CDR3 is TGCAGTGCTAGAGGCTGGGGGGGCACAGATACGCAGTATTTT.

The rearrangement links TRBV5-4 to TRBJ2-7; D gene ambiguous. Trimming removed 0 bases at V and 6 bases at J, with 16 bases between. In germline, CDR1 is SGHNT, CDR2 YYREEE (reference sequence). The CDR3 length is 15 residues. CDR3 amino acids: CASSLGLKSGLEQYF. The CDR3 DNA reads TGTGCCAGCAGCTTGGGATTAAAGTCTGGGCTCGAGCAGTACTTC.

As concerns this clonotype: One end of the junction is discordant with germline, which a read error may explain. This chain joins TRBV4-3 and TRBJ1-1; no definite D call. CDR1 is LGHNA and CDR2 is YSLEER in the germline V gene. The CDR3 extends over 14 amino acids. The CDR3 is CASSKEGGITEAFF. The CDR3 DNA reads TGCGCCAGCAGCAAAGAGGGCGGCATCACTGAAGCTTTCTTT.

The V and J genes are TRBV27 and TRBJ2-7; D ambiguous. Germline-derived CDR1 and CDR2 are MNHEY and SMNVEV (reference sequence). Trimming shortened V by 2 bases and J by 2 bases, and 13 bases separated the two germline ends. The CDR3 is 15 amino acids. Here the CDR3 reads CASSLEPIRAYEQYF. CDR3 bases: TGTGCCAGCAGTTTAGAACCGATCCGGGCCTACGAGCAGTACTTC.

The chain links TRBV3-1 to TRBJ2-1, with TRBD2 matching 13 bases. Germline CDR1 and CDR2: LGHDT and YNNKEL (reference sequence). CDR3 length: 17 residues. Losses at the gene ends were 3 bases for V and 7 bases for J; bases not matched to a gene: 9. The CDR3 nucleotides are TGTGCCAGCAGCCAGCTACTAGCGGGGGGGCCAGAAAATGAGCAGTTCTTC. It specifies CASSQLLAGGPENEQFF.